What follows describes a single T cell receptor (beta chain). The sample is drawn from a study of blood T cell repertoires in COVID-19. Study-level information: Acute and convalescent COVID-19 samples came from the United States, Italy and Spain.

Recruits, aged roughly 18 to 95 years, lived in 25 or so US areas. Assignments of participants to cohorts depended upon their own reported clinical history. The table came from immunoSEQ multiplex PCR; TCRdb's copy has only in-frame clones and leaves some out. The sample carries 300,000 to 400,000 clones, approximately 91% recorded once. This receptor was obtained from a woman aged 25 to 39 who had been exposed to COVID-19. Sequenced sample: PBMCs or T cells enriched from blood (not recorded which).

The CDR3 sequence: CASSLNTGMNTEAFF. The CDR3 DNA sequence: TGCGCCAGCAGCTTGAACACGGGAATGAACACTGAAGCTTTCTTT. The chain links TRBV5-1 to TRBJ1-1; D remains ambiguous. From germline, CDR1 is SGHRS and CDR2 YFSETQ. The CDR3 runs 15 residues. Trimming removed 1 base from V and 0 bases from J, with 10 bases in between.